This TCR beta chain emerged from a study of T cells after yellow fever vaccination. CDR1 is SNHLY and CDR2 is FYNNEI in the germline V gene. The ends were cut back, 2 bases at V and 2 bases at J, with 7 bases in the middle. CDR3 length: 14 residues. One entry per CDR3 protein, called by TCRdb with MiXCR from the 5' RACE reads. The data show 550,000 to 750,000 distinct CDR3 sequences, approximately 13% seen once. The chain joins TRBV2 to TRBJ2-1; tentatively, D is TRBD1 or TRBD2 (5 bases each). The sequencing here drew on PBMCs, taken on the day of the yellow fever booster vaccination. This clonotype was obtained from a man in his thirties or forties who received the YFV17D yellow fever vaccine. In DNA form, the CDR3 reads TGTGCCAGCAGTGAACAGGGACCCTACAATGAGCAGTTCTTC. It is translated as CASSEQGPYNEQFF.